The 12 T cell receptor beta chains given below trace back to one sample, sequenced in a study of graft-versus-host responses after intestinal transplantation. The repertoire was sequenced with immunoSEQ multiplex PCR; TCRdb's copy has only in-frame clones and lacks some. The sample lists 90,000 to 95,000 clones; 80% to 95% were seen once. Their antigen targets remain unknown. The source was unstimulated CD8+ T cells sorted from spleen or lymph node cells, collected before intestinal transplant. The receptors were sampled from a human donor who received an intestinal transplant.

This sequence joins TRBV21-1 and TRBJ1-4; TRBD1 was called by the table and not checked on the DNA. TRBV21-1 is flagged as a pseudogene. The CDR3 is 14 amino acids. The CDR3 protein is CARRGDRGHEKLFF. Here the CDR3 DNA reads TGTGCCAGGAGGGGGGACAGGGGGCATGAAAAACTGTTTTTT.

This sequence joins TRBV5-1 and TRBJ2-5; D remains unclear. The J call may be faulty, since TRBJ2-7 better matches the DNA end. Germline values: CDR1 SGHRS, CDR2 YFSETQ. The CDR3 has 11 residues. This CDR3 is CASSLEYEQYF. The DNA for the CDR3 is TGCGCCAGCAGCTTGGAGTACGAGCAGTACTTC.

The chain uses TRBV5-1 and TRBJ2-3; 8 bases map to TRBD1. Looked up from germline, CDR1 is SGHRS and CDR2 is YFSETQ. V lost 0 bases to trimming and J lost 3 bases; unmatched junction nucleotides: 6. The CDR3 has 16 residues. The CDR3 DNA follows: TGCGCCAGCAGCTTGGAGACAGGGGTATCTACAGATACGCAGTATTTT. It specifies CASSLETGVSTDTQYF.

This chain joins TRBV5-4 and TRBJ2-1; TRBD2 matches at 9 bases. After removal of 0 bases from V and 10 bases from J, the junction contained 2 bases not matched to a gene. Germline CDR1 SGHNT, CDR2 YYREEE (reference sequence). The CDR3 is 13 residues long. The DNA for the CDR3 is TGTGCCAGCAGCTTGGCTAGCGGGATAGAGCAGTTCTTC. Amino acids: CASSLASGIEQFF.

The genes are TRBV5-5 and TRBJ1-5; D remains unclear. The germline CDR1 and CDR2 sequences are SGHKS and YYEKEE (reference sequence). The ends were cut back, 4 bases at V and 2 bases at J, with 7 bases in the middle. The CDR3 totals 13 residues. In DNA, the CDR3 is TGTGCCAGCAGCCCCCCGGGCAATCAGCCCCAGCATTTT. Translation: CASSPPGNQPQHF.

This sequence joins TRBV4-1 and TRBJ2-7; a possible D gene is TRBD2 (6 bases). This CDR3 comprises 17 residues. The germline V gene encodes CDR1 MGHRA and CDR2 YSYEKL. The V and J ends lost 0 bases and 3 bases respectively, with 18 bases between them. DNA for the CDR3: TGCGCCAGCAGCCAAGATGTCGTACCCGGGACTGGCTACGAGCAGTACTTC. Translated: CASSQDVVPGTGYEQYF.

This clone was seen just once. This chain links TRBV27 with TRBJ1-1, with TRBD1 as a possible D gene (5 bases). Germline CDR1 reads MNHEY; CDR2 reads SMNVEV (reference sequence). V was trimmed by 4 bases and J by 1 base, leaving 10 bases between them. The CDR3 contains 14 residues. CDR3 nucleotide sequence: TGTGCCAGCAGTTGGGGGGGACCGAACACTGAAGCTTTCTTT. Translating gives CASSWGGPNTEAFF.

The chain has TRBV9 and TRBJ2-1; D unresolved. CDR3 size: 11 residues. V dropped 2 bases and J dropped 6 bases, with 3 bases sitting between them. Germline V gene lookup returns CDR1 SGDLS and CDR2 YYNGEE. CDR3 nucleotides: TGTGCCAGCAGCGTGAGCAATGAGCAGTTCTTC. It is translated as CASSVSNEQFF.

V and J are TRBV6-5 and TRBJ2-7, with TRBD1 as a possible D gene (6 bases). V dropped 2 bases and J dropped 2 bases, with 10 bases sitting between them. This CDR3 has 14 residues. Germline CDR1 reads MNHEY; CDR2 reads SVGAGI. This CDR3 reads CASSYQQGTYEQYF. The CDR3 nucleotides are TGTGCCAGCAGTTACCAACAGGGTACCTACGAGCAGTACTTC.

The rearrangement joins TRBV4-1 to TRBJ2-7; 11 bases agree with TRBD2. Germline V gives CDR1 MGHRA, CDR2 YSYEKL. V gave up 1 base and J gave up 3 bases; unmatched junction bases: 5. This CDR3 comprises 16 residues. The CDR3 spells CASSQALAGGLYEQYF. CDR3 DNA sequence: TGCGCCAGCAGCCAAGCTCTAGCGGGAGGCCTCTACGAGCAGTACTTC.

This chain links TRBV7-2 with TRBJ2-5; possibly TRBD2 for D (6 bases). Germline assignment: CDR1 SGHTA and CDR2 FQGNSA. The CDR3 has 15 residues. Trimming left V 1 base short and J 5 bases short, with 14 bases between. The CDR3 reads CASSLDTSSAETQYF. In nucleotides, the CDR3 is TGTGCCAGCAGCTTAGATACTAGCTCTGCGGAGACCCAGTACTTC. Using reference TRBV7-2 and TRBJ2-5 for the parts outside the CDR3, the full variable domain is GAGVSQSPSNKVTEKGKDVELRCDPISGHTALYWYRQSLGQGLEFLIYFQGNSAPDKSGLPSDRFSAERTGGSVSTLTIQRTQQEDSAVYLCASSLDTSSAETQYFGPGTRLLVL.

The CDR3 loop is CASSQGIAQISYNEQFF. CDR3 DNA sequence: TGTGCCAGCAGCCAAGGTATTGCGCAAATCTCCTACAATGAGCAGTTCTTC. The chain has TRBV4-2 and TRBJ2-1; D not resolved. Germline V gives CDR1 LGHNA, CDR2 YNFKEQ. The CDR3 has 17 residues. Trimming cost V 1 base and J 0 bases, with 13 bases left between them.